Listed below are T cell receptor beta chains from one sample, sequenced in a study of STAT5B mutations in CD4+ large granular lymphocyte leukemia. Sequencing was performed with immunoSEQ multiplex PCR; in TCRdb, only in-frame clones are kept and a portion is missing. The sample lists 40,000 to 55,000 clones; 80% to 90% were seen once. The sequenced sample was CD4+ T cells from blood buffy coats. The origin of the receptors is a human donor in good health. CDR3s include the opening cysteine and the closing phenylalanine or tryptophan. Each record gives: V gene, D gene, clone size, J gene, CDR3 DNA, CDR3 protein. The D gene is left open where the match is weak. The size of a clone is reported for some rows only, either as once, few or many, or as a class for expanded clones.

V gene: TRBV30
D gene: NA
clone size: NA
J gene: TRBJ2-7
CDR3 DNA: TGTGCCTGGAGTGTACCCACTAGGAGCTCCTACGAGCAGTACTTC
CDR3 protein: CAWSVPTRSSYEQYF

V gene: TRBV5-1
D gene: TRBD2
clone size: NA
J gene: TRBJ2-1
CDR3 DNA: TGCGCCAGCAGTCGTGGACTAGCGGCCTACAATGAGCAGTTCTTC
CDR3 protein: CASSRGLAAYNEQFF

V gene: TRBV5-8
D gene: NA
clone size: NA
J gene: TRBJ1-2
CDR3 DNA: TGTGCCAGCAGCTTGGTGGAGGGTGGCTACACCTTC
CDR3 protein: CASSLVEGGYTF

V gene: TRBV6-1
D gene: NA
clone size: NA
J gene: TRBJ2-6
CDR3 DNA: TGTGCCAGCACCCAGGGGCACTCTGGGGCCAACGTCCTGACTTTC
CDR3 protein: CASTQGHSGANVLTF

V gene: TRBV6-1
D gene: TRBD1
clone size: NA
J gene: TRBJ2-2
CDR3 DNA: TGTGCCAGCAGCCCACAGGGGGCGGGCGGGGAGCTGTTTTTT
CDR3 protein: CASSPQGAGGELFF

V gene: TRBV7-7
D gene: NA
clone size: NA
J gene: TRBJ2-5
CDR3 DNA: TGTGCCAGCAGCACCGGGGGAGGGGGTGGCGAGACCCAGTACTTC
CDR3 protein: CASSTGGGGGETQYF

V gene: TRBV27
D gene: NA
clone size: few
J gene: TRBJ1-2
CDR3 DNA: TGTGCCAGCAGTTTGGGACCTCCTCTAAAACTATATGGCTACACCTTC
CDR3 protein: CASSLGPPLKLYGYTF

V gene: TRBV9
D gene: NA
clone size: NA
J gene: TRBJ2-3
CDR3 DNA: TGTGCCAGCAGCGTAGCGGGAGTGCGTGATACGCAGTATTTT
CDR3 protein: CASSVAGVRDTQYF

V gene: TRBV9
D gene: NA
clone size: NA
J gene: TRBJ2-3
CDR3 DNA: TGTGCCAGCAGCGTAGCTGGGCAGGCCCCGGATACGCAGTATTTT
CDR3 protein: CASSVAGQAPDTQYF

V gene: TRBV10-1
D gene: TRBD2
clone size: NA
J gene: TRBJ2-1
CDR3 DNA: TGCGCCAGCTCTAGCGGGGGACGCAATGAGCAGTTCTTC
CDR3 protein: CASSSGGRNEQFF

V gene: TRBV29-1
D gene: TRBD1
clone size: once
J gene: TRBJ2-3
CDR3 DNA: TGCAGCGTTGAAGATCCTGAGGGGGCGCGAAGAGATACGCAGTATTTT
CDR3 protein: CSVEDPEGARRDTQYF

V gene: TRBV6-1
D gene: TRBD2
clone size: NA
J gene: TRBJ2-1
CDR3 DNA: TGTGCCAGCAGTCCCGGACTAGCGGGAGCCAATGAGCAGTTCTTC
CDR3 protein: CASSPGLAGANEQFF

V gene: TRBV19
D gene: NA
clone size: NA
J gene: TRBJ1-5
CDR3 DNA: TGTGCCAGTAGCAGGACAATCGGTAGCAATCAGCCCCAGCATTTT
CDR3 protein: CASSRTIGSNQPQHF

V gene: TRBV10-2
D gene: TRBD2
clone size: once
J gene: TRBJ2-7
CDR3 DNA: TGCGCCAGCCGGGCGGGAGTAGACGAGCAGTACTTC
CDR3 protein: CASRAGVDEQYF

V gene: TRBV7-7
D gene: NA
clone size: NA
J gene: TRBJ1-3
CDR3 DNA: TGTGCCAGCAGCTTAGCGCCGGACAGCTCTGGAAACACCATATATTTT
CDR3 protein: CASSLAPDSSGNTIYF

V gene: TRBV5-1
D gene: TRBD1
clone size: few
J gene: TRBJ2-5
CDR3 DNA: TGCGCCAGCAGAGGGTGGACAGGCGTCCAAGAGACCCAGTACTTC
CDR3 protein: CASRGWTGVQETQYF

V gene: TRBV28
D gene: TRBD1
clone size: NA
J gene: TRBJ2-2
CDR3 DNA: TGTGCCAGCAGTTTGTTAACAGGGGTCCCCGGGGAGCTGTTTTTT
CDR3 protein: CASSLLTGVPGELFF

V gene: TRBV10-3
D gene: NA
clone size: once
J gene: TRBJ1-2
CDR3 DNA: TGTGCCACCGGGGGGGCAGGGGATGGCTACACCTTC
CDR3 protein: CATGGAGDGYTF

V gene: TRBV2
D gene: NA
clone size: few
J gene: TRBJ1-3
CDR3 DNA: TGTGCCAGTAGCATGGAAGGAAACACCATATATTTT
CDR3 protein: CASSMEGNTIYF

V gene: TRBV4-2
D gene: NA
clone size: few
J gene: TRBJ1-4
CDR3 DNA: TGTGCCAGCAGCCATCCGAGGTACGACGGTTTCTCCGCACTGTTTTTT
CDR3 protein: CASSHPRYDGFSALFF

V gene: TRBV7-9
D gene: NA
clone size: NA
J gene: TRBJ2-5
CDR3 DNA: TGTGCCAGCAGCTTAGCAGCGGGCCCCCAAGAGACCCAGTACTTC
CDR3 protein: CASSLAAGPQETQYF

V gene: TRBV19
D gene: TRBD2
clone size: NA
J gene: TRBJ2-2
CDR3 DNA: TGTGCCAGTAGGACGAGGCGGGAGCGGAGCACCGGGGAGCTGTTTTTT
CDR3 protein: CASRTRRERSTGELFF

V gene: TRBV6-1
D gene: NA
clone size: NA
J gene: TRBJ2-4
CDR3 DNA: TGTGCCAGCAGTGAAAAAAGAGGTCCTCTAGCCAAAAACATTCAGTACTTC
CDR3 protein: CASSEKRGPLAKNIQYF

V gene: TRBV19
D gene: NA
clone size: few
J gene: TRBJ1-1
CDR3 DNA: TGTGCCAGTAGTATCCTGAACACTGAAGCTTTCTTT
CDR3 protein: CASSILNTEAFF

V gene: TRBV13
D gene: NA
clone size: few
J gene: TRBJ2-4
CDR3 DNA: TGTGCCAGCAGCTTAGGCCTTGAAAACATTCAGTACTTC
CDR3 protein: CASSLGLENIQYF

V gene: TRBV7-3
D gene: TRBD2
clone size: NA
J gene: TRBJ2-1
CDR3 DNA: TGTGCCAGCAGCCGAGGGACTAGCGCCTACAATGAGCAGTTCTTC
CDR3 protein: CASSRGTSAYNEQFF

V gene: TRBV9
D gene: TRBD2
clone size: once
J gene: TRBJ2-7
CDR3 DNA: TGTGCCAGCAGCCCCCGCGGGAGGGCCGTTAGAGACGAGCAGTACTTC
CDR3 protein: CASSPRGRAVRDEQYF

V gene: TRBV18
D gene: NA
clone size: NA
J gene: TRBJ2-1
CDR3 DNA: TGTGCCAGCTCACTCCTCGGGACTCCCCAGTTCTTC
CDR3 protein: CASSLLGTPQFF

V gene: TRBV19
D gene: NA
clone size: NA
J gene: TRBJ2-2
CDR3 DNA: TGTGCCAGTAGTATGGAGGGATCCGGGGAGCTGTTTTTT
CDR3 protein: CASSMEGSGELFF

V gene: TRBV9
D gene: NA
clone size: few
J gene: TRBJ1-5
CDR3 DNA: TGTGCCAGCAGCGTCGACGGGAATCAGCCCCAGCATTTT
CDR3 protein: CASSVDGNQPQHF

V gene: TRBV10-3
D gene: NA
clone size: NA
J gene: TRBJ2-7
CDR3 DNA: TGTGCCATCAGTGAGTCTGGAGGGCGGGCATACGAGCAGTACTTC
CDR3 protein: CAISESGGRAYEQYF

V gene: TRBV7-9
D gene: NA
clone size: NA
J gene: TRBJ2-3
CDR3 DNA: TGTGCCAGCAGCCTAGAAGGTACAGATACGCAGTATTTT
CDR3 protein: CASSLEGTDTQYF

V gene: TRBV4-1
D gene: TRBD1
clone size: few
J gene: TRBJ2-7
CDR3 DNA: TGCGCCAGCAGCCAGGGACAGGGCCCTCCGTACTTC
CDR3 protein: CASSQGQGPPYF

V gene: TRBV18
D gene: TRBD2
clone size: NA
J gene: TRBJ2-7
CDR3 DNA: TGTGCCAGCTCACCACCATCGACTGGCGGGGGGTACGAGCAGTACTTC
CDR3 protein: CASSPPSTGGGYEQYF

V gene: TRBV27
D gene: NA
clone size: NA
J gene: TRBJ2-1
CDR3 DNA: TGTGCCAGCAGTTTATCGCCCTCCACCAAATACAATGAGCAGTTCTTC
CDR3 protein: CASSLSPSTKYNEQFF

V gene: TRBV5-1
D gene: NA
clone size: NA
J gene: TRBJ2-3
CDR3 DNA: TGCGCCAGCAGCTATTCGAGCGGGCGTAGCACAGATACGCAGTATTTT
CDR3 protein: CASSYSSGRSTDTQYF

V gene: TRBV28
D gene: NA
clone size: NA
J gene: TRBJ1-5
CDR3 DNA: TGTGCCAGCAGTTTATATGTGGCAGTTCCGGGTCAGCCCCAGCATTTT
CDR3 protein: CASSLYVAVPGQPQHF

V gene: TRBV4-1
D gene: NA
clone size: NA
J gene: TRBJ2-2
CDR3 DNA: TGCGCCAGCAGCCCCGGGCCGCGCGGAGATTTGTCCGGGGAGCTGTTTTTT
CDR3 protein: CASSPGPRGDLSGELFF

V gene: TRBV19
D gene: TRBD1
clone size: NA
J gene: TRBJ1-2
CDR3 DNA: TGTGCCAGTATGGGCGGACGGGACAGGGGCCTAATTAACTATGGCTACACCTTC
CDR3 protein: CASMGGRDRGLINYGYTF

V gene: TRBV6-5
D gene: TRBD2
clone size: NA
J gene: TRBJ2-1
CDR3 DNA: TGTGCCAGCAGTTCCAGGACTAGCGGGAGCAAGAATGAGCAGTTCTTC
CDR3 protein: CASSSRTSGSKNEQFF

V gene: TRBV2
D gene: TRBD2
clone size: NA
J gene: TRBJ2-1
CDR3 DNA: TGTGCCAGCAGTGATCCGACTAGCGGATTCAATGAGCAGTTCTTC
CDR3 protein: CASSDPTSGFNEQFF

V gene: TRBV9
D gene: NA
clone size: NA
J gene: TRBJ2-1
CDR3 DNA: TGTGCCAGCAGCGTACGTAGGGGAGAGCAGTTCTTC
CDR3 protein: CASSVRRGEQFF

V gene: TRBV25-1
D gene: NA
clone size: NA
J gene: TRBJ1-3
CDR3 DNA: TGTGCCAGCAGTGTTTCGCCTGGAAACACCATATATTTT
CDR3 protein: CASSVSPGNTIYF

V gene: TRBV5-1
D gene: TRBD2
clone size: once
J gene: TRBJ2-6
CDR3 DNA: TGCGCCAGCAGCTTCTTAGCGGGAGGGCCGCCTGGGGCCAACGTCCTGACTTTC
CDR3 protein: CASSFLAGGPPGANVLTF

V gene: TRBV5-1
D gene: TRBD2
clone size: NA
J gene: TRBJ2-1
CDR3 DNA: TGCGCCAGCAGCATTTTAGCGGGACCTACCAGCAATGAGCAGTTCTTC
CDR3 protein: CASSILAGPTSNEQFF

V gene: TRBV2
D gene: TRBD1
clone size: NA
J gene: TRBJ1-5
CDR3 DNA: TGTGCCAGCCGGGACAGGGAGGTTCCGAATCAGCCCCAGCATTTT
CDR3 protein: CASRDREVPNQPQHF

V gene: TRBV5-1
D gene: TRBD1
clone size: NA
J gene: TRBJ1-1
CDR3 DNA: TGCGCCAGCAGCTTGTATGGGACAGGGGGCACTGAAGCTTTCTTT
CDR3 protein: CASSLYGTGGTEAFF

V gene: TRBV4-3
D gene: NA
clone size: NA
J gene: TRBJ1-1
CDR3 DNA: TGCGCCAGCAGCCAAGACGATCAGGTGGGGAACACTGAAGCTTTCTTT
CDR3 protein: CASSQDDQVGNTEAFF

V gene: TRBV6-6
D gene: TRBD1
clone size: once
J gene: TRBJ1-1
CDR3 DNA: TGTGCCAGCATTCCGGGACAGGCCTCTGAAGCTTTCTTT
CDR3 protein: CASIPGQASEAFF

V gene: TRBV25-1
D gene: NA
clone size: NA
J gene: TRBJ1-4
CDR3 DNA: TGTGCCAGCAGTGAGTACGGCAGAACAAATGAAAAACTGTTTTTT
CDR3 protein: CASSEYGRTNEKLFF

V gene: TRBV2
D gene: NA
clone size: NA
J gene: TRBJ2-3
CDR3 DNA: TGTGCCAGCAGTGAATCGGCAGATACGCAGTATTTT
CDR3 protein: CASSESADTQYF